The rows below give T cell receptor beta chains drawn from one sample of a study of cytomegalovirus exposure and HLA in healthy donors. Here immunoSEQ multiplex PCR was the method, and the copy in TCRdb shows in-frame clones only, minus some. The sample lists approximately 210,000 clones, less than 85% occurring once. Sequencing input: PBMCs. The receptors derive from a girl aged 10 to 17 in good health and CMV-seropositive. Each CDR3 is given with its conserved first and last residue. Each record gives: J gene, D gene, clone size, V gene, CDR3 DNA, CDR3 protein. The D gene is left open where the match is weak. Where a row states a size, it is once, few, many or the class of an expanded clone; other rows omit it.

>TRBJ2-6|TRBD1|.|TRBV4-3
TGCGCCAGCAGCCATGCCGACAGGGCTGGGGCCAACGTCCTGACTTTC
CASSHADRAGANVLTF
>TRBJ1-1|.|.|TRBV20-1
TGCAGTGCCAATTCCAGGGCTGAAGCTTTCTTT
CSANSRAEAFF
>TRBJ1-2|TRBD1|.|TRBV18
TGTGCCAGCTCACCCGGGACAGACCTCTATGGCTACACCTTC
CASSPGTDLYGYTF
>TRBJ1-2|TRBD1|.|TRBV5-1
TGCGCCAGCAGCTTGACTTTGGTACAGGGGATGATGGACTATGGCTACACCTTC
CASSLTLVQGMMDYGYTF
>TRBJ2-3|.|.|TRBV20-1
TGCAGTGCACCAGTCCGGGGTACGCAGTATTTT
CSAPVRGTQYF
>TRBJ1-6|TRBD1|.|TRBV2
TGTGCCAGCAGGGACAGGGAAACCTCACCCCTCCACTTT
CASRDRETSPLHF
>TRBJ1-5|TRBD1|few|TRBV6-5
TGTGCCAGCAGGATGGGACAGGCCTCGGGTCAGCCCCAGCATTTT
CASRMGQASGQPQHF
>TRBJ2-7|TRBD2|.|TRBV6-5
TGTGCCAGCACCCCATATAGCGGGGGGGCGGGGGAGCAGTACTTC
CASTPYSGGAGEQYF
>TRBJ2-1|.|few|TRBV6-1
TGTGCCAGCATAGACACATCTGGGCAGTTCTTC
CASIDTSGQFF
>TRBJ1-5|.|.|TRBV5-6
TGTGCCAGCAGCACCTGGACAGACAATCAGCCCCAGCATTTT
CASSTWTDNQPQHF
>TRBJ2-2|.|.|TRBV7-2
TGTGCCAGCAGCTTAGTCGTCGGCACCGGGGAGCTGTTTTTT
CASSLVVGTGELFF
>TRBJ1-2|.|.|TRBV29-1
TGCAGCGTTGACCGAGGGAATGGTCCTAACTATGGCTACACCTTC
CSVDRGNGPNYGYTF
>TRBJ2-3|.|few|TRBV4-3
TGCGCCAGCAGCCAAGAGGGAACAGGAGGGACGCAGTATTTT
CASSQEGTGGTQYF
>TRBJ2-5|TRBD2|.|TRBV7-2
TGTGCCAGCAGCTTAGGACTAGCGGGGGGGCGGGAGACCCAGTACTTC
CASSLGLAGGRETQYF
>TRBJ1-2|.|.|TRBV6-1
TGTGCCAGCAGTGAGGGCAGTACCAACTATGGCTACACCTTC
CASSEGSTNYGYTF
>TRBJ1-2|TRBD1|.|TRBV7-9
TGTGCCAGCCACAGACAGGGGGACTATGGCTACACCTTC
CASHRQGDYGYTF
>TRBJ1-3|.|.|TRBV30
TGTGCCTGGAGGGTGTACGGTCTAGGACACCTCTCTGGAAACACCATATATTTT
CAWRVYGLGHLSGNTIYF
>TRBJ1-2|.|.|TRBV7-2
TGTGCCAGCAGCGCAAAGAGACAGAGGGGGAATGATGGCTACACCTTC
CASSAKRQRGNDGYTF
>TRBJ2-7|.|.|TRBV11-3
TGTGCCAGCAGCCGACAGGCGACAACCTACGAGCAGTACTTC
CASSRQATTYEQYF
>TRBJ2-5|TRBD2|.|TRBV7-2
TGTGCCAGCAGCTTATCAGCGGGGGATGGGGAGACCCAGTACTTC
CASSLSAGDGETQYF
>TRBJ2-7|TRBD1|.|TRBV10-2
TGCGCCAGCAGTAAACTTGGACAGGATCGGGAGCAGTACTTC
CASSKLGQDREQYF
>TRBJ2-2|TRBD1|.|TRBV18
TGTGCCAGCTCACCGGGGACAGCCACCGGGGAGCTGTTTTTT
CASSPGTATGELFF
>TRBJ2-3|.|.|TRBV5-8
TGTGCCAGCAGAAACAGGGCGTGGGGTCTAGATACGCAGTATTTT
CASRNRAWGLDTQYF
>TRBJ1-6|TRBD1|.|TRBV4-1
TGCGCCAGCAGATGGACAGGGGGCGATTCACCCCTCCACTTT
CASRWTGGDSPLHF
>TRBJ2-1|TRBD1|.|TRBV11-3
TGTGCCAGCAGCTCCCCGGACAGGGGGGGTGAGCAGTTCTTC
CASSSPDRGGEQFF
>TRBJ2-7|TRBD2|.|TRBV4-3
TGCGCCAGCAGCCAAGATGAGAGCGGATTAGGACTAGCGGGGGAGCAGTACTTC
CASSQDESGLGLAGEQYF
>TRBJ1-1|TRBD1|few|TRBV6-1
TGTGCCAGCAGTGAACGACAGGGGGCGCGAGAAGCTTTCTTT
CASSERQGAREAFF
>TRBJ1-1|.|.|TRBV11-2
TGTGCCAGCAGCGTACAGGGTGGCACTGAAGCTTTCTTT
CASSVQGGTEAFF
>TRBJ1-5|.|.|TRBV7-8
TGTGCCAGCAGCCACAATACAGGGCCGAAGCAGCCCCAGCATTTT
CASSHNTGPKQPQHF
>TRBJ2-1|TRBD2|.|TRBV4-3
TGCGCCAGCAGCCAAGATCCGAAAGTAAGCGGGGAATACAATGAGCAGTTCTTC
CASSQDPKVSGEYNEQFF
>TRBJ2-2|.|.|TRBV18
TGTGCCAGCTCACCAGGGTGGACAACCGGGGAGCTGTTTTTT
CASSPGWTTGELFF
>TRBJ2-3|.|.|TRBV7-9
TGTGCCAGCAGCTTAGCAAAGAGACTACCCACAGATACGCAGTATTTT
CASSLAKRLPTDTQYF
>TRBJ1-6|TRBD1|once|TRBV19
TGTGCCAGTAGTCAAGGACAGGCAAGCAATTCACCCCTCCACTTT
CASSQGQASNSPLHF
>TRBJ2-1|TRBD2|.|TRBV9
TGTGCCAGCAGCGAGCTAGCGGGGGCTCACAATGAGCAGTTCTTC
CASSELAGAHNEQFF
>TRBJ2-5|.|.|TRBV7-2
TGTGCCAGCAGCTCGACAGTACAAGAGACCCAGTACTTC
CASSSTVQETQYF
>TRBJ1-5|.|.|TRBV9
TGTGCCAGCAGCCCCCAGGGTCAGTTCCATAGCAATCAGCCCCAGCATTTT
CASSPQGQFHSNQPQHF
>TRBJ1-5|.|.|TRBV6-1
TGTGCCAGCACGGAGGCGGGCAATCAGCCCCAGCATTTT
CASTEAGNQPQHF
>TRBJ1-2|.|few|TRBV5-6
TGTGCCAGCAGCTTGGCGGACTATGGCTACACCTTC
CASSLADYGYTF
>TRBJ2-1|.|.|TRBV10-3
TGTGCCATCAGTGGGAACTTAAGGAGCTCCTACAATGAGCAGTTCTTC
CAISGNLRSSYNEQFF
>TRBJ2-5|TRBD2|.|TRBV6-1
TGTGCCAGCAGTGAATGGACTAGCGGACTTTGGGAGACCCAGTACTTC
CASSEWTSGLWETQYF
>TRBJ1-4|TRBD1|once|TRBV10-3
TGTGCCATCAGTGCGGGGACAGGGGTCGAAAAACTGTTTTTT
CAISAGTGVEKLFF